The clone carrying this TCR beta chain has only a few counts. Trimming pared 3 bases from V and 2 bases from J, leaving 10 bases between. The CDR3 covers 14 residues. The germline V gene has CDR1 SQVTM and CDR2 ANQGSEA. Deep-level settings were used for running the assay. The method was immunoSEQ multiplex PCR; TCRdb's version includes in-frame clones alone and lacks a portion of them. The data show roughly 510,000 clones, 60% to 80% seen once. This entry comes from a study of shared clonotypes between healthy human individuals. Every donor was a Caucasian adult from Nashville, Tennessee. For unsorted samples, genomic DNA was extracted from around 95 million PBMCs.

The receptor comes from a woman between 35 and 50 years old in good health. Some clones in this sample may be carry-over from other donors' samples. The chain carries TRBV29-1 and TRBJ2-2; tentatively, D is TRBD1 or TRBD2 (5 bases each). Specimen: PBMCs. Here the CDR3 reads CSVEGTANTGELFF. The DNA of the CDR3 is TGCAGCGTTGAGGGGACCGCCAACACCGGGGAGCTGTTTTTT.